The rows below give T cell receptor beta chains drawn from one sample of a study of shared clonotypes between healthy human individuals. Here immunoSEQ multiplex PCR was the method, and the copy in TCRdb shows in-frame clones only, minus some. The table shows 600,000 to 700,000 clones, with about 80% occurring only once. Sequenced sample: memory CD4+ T cells sorted from blood. These receptors all come from a woman aged 25 to 39 in good health. Both conserved end residues are part of each CDR3. Fields, in order: J gene, D gene, clone size, V gene, CDR3 protein, CDR3 DNA. D genes are given only for firm matches. Some rows mark clone size as missing; the rest say once, few, many or name a class of expanded clone.

j_call: TRBJ2-1
d_call: TRBD1
clone_size: .
v_call: TRBV19
cdr3_aa: CASSYDRVNEQFF
cdr3_nt: TGTGCCAGTAGCTATGACAGGGTCAATGAGCAGTTCTTC

j_call: TRBJ2-7
d_call: TRBD1
clone_size: .
v_call: TRBV14
cdr3_aa: CASSPPDRGHNEQYF
cdr3_nt: TGTGCCAGCAGCCCCCCGGACAGGGGGCATAACGAGCAGTACTTC

j_call: TRBJ2-5
d_call: .
clone_size: .
v_call: TRBV7-6
cdr3_aa: CASSADWGHQETQYF
cdr3_nt: TGTGCCAGCAGCGCCGATTGGGGGCATCAAGAGACCCAGTACTTC

j_call: TRBJ2-7
d_call: .
clone_size: .
v_call: TRBV29-1
cdr3_aa: CSGSGGGYEQYF
cdr3_nt: TGCAGCGGTAGTGGAGGGGGCTACGAGCAGTACTTC

j_call: TRBJ1-1
d_call: .
clone_size: once
v_call: TRBV4-2
cdr3_aa: CASSLKQTNTEAFF
cdr3_nt: TGTGCCAGCAGCCTAAAACAGACTAACACTGAAGCTTTCTTT

j_call: TRBJ2-7
d_call: .
clone_size: .
v_call: TRBV28
cdr3_aa: CASSFMNEQYF
cdr3_nt: TGTGCCAGCAGTTTTATGAATGAGCAGTACTTC

j_call: TRBJ2-6
d_call: .
clone_size: .
v_call: TRBV19
cdr3_aa: CASRQGSTSGANVLTF
cdr3_nt: TGTGCCAGTAGGCAGGGCTCGACCTCTGGGGCCAACGTCCTGACTTTC

j_call: TRBJ2-4
d_call: .
clone_size: .
v_call: TRBV28
cdr3_aa: CASSFRVELTKNIQYF
cdr3_nt: TGTGCCAGCAGTTTTAGGGTCGAACTAACCAAAAACATTCAGTACTTC

j_call: TRBJ2-1
d_call: .
clone_size: .
v_call: TRBV28
cdr3_aa: CASSQRDAGSYNEQFF
cdr3_nt: TGTGCCAGCAGCCAGAGGGACGCCGGATCCTACAATGAGCAGTTCTTC

j_call: TRBJ1-2
d_call: .
clone_size: .
v_call: TRBV27
cdr3_aa: CASSFISQAYGYTF
cdr3_nt: TGTGCCAGCAGTTTCATCTCACAGGCATATGGCTACACCTTC

j_call: TRBJ1-2
d_call: .
clone_size: .
v_call: TRBV18
cdr3_aa: CASSPLLEKLPYGYTF
cdr3_nt: TGTGCCAGCTCACCCCTCCTGGAAAAACTACCCTATGGCTACACCTTC

j_call: TRBJ1-1
d_call: .
clone_size: .
v_call: TRBV28
cdr3_aa: CASSFSREDTEAFF
cdr3_nt: TGTGCCAGCAGTTTTAGTAGGGAGGACACTGAAGCTTTCTTT

j_call: TRBJ2-3
d_call: .
clone_size: few
v_call: TRBV5-1
cdr3_aa: CASSLAVVSTDTQYF
cdr3_nt: TGCGCCAGCAGCTTGGCTGTGGTGAGCACAGATACGCAGTATTTT

j_call: TRBJ2-3
d_call: .
clone_size: .
v_call: TRBV6-5
cdr3_aa: CASSRQVATDTQYF
cdr3_nt: TGTGCCAGCAGTCGACAGGTCGCAACAGATACGCAGTATTTT

j_call: TRBJ2-7
d_call: .
clone_size: .
v_call: TRBV11-2
cdr3_aa: CASTKSDRPSYEQYF
cdr3_nt: TGTGCCAGCACCAAGTCGGACCGACCCTCCTACGAGCAGTACTTC

j_call: TRBJ2-7
d_call: .
clone_size: .
v_call: TRBV5-8
cdr3_aa: CASRITAGKAYYEQYF
cdr3_nt: TGTGCCAGCAGGATAACCGCCGGGAAGGCTTACTACGAGCAGTACTTC

j_call: TRBJ1-4
d_call: .
clone_size: .
v_call: TRBV28
cdr3_aa: CASRTPSRGGEKLFF
cdr3_nt: TGTGCCAGCAGAACACCTAGTAGGGGAGGCGAAAAACTGTTTTTT

j_call: TRBJ2-7
d_call: .
clone_size: few
v_call: TRBV29-1
cdr3_aa: CSVAVSSYEQYF
cdr3_nt: TGCAGCGTGGCGGTGAGCTCCTACGAGCAGTACTTC

j_call: TRBJ1-6
d_call: .
clone_size: .
v_call: TRBV28
cdr3_aa: CASSLGTNYSPLHF
cdr3_nt: TGTGCCAGCAGTTTAGGGACGAATTATTCACCCCTCCACTTT

j_call: TRBJ1-1
d_call: .
clone_size: .
v_call: TRBV28
cdr3_aa: CASRSGWNTEAFF
cdr3_nt: TGTGCCAGCCGGTCGGGGTGGAACACTGAAGCTTTCTTT

j_call: TRBJ2-2
d_call: .
clone_size: many
v_call: TRBV10-2
cdr3_aa: CASTGEVSNTGELFF
cdr3_nt: TGCGCCAGCACGGGCGAGGTCTCAAACACCGGGGAGCTGTTTTTT

j_call: TRBJ2-5
d_call: TRBD2
clone_size: .
v_call: TRBV6-1
cdr3_aa: CAISELAGGPFETQYF
cdr3_nt: TGTGCCATCAGTGAACTAGCGGGAGGGCCTTTTGAGACCCAGTACTTC

j_call: TRBJ2-7
d_call: .
clone_size: .
v_call: TRBV28
cdr3_aa: CASSLRQGRLEQYF
cdr3_nt: TGTGCCAGCAGTTTAAGGCAGGGAAGGCTCGAGCAGTACTTC

j_call: TRBJ1-2
d_call: .
clone_size: .
v_call: TRBV5-1
cdr3_aa: CASSLSRDGGSKTF
cdr3_nt: TGCGCCAGCAGCTTGAGCCGGGACGGCGGTAGTAAAACCTTC

j_call: TRBJ2-1
d_call: TRBD2
clone_size: .
v_call: TRBV7-2
cdr3_aa: CASSLATSGEQFF
cdr3_nt: TGTGCCAGCAGCTTAGCGACTAGCGGTGAGCAGTTCTTC

j_call: TRBJ2-6
d_call: .
clone_size: .
v_call: TRBV18
cdr3_aa: CASSPRVSGANVLTF
cdr3_nt: TGTGCCAGCTCACCGAGGGTGTCTGGGGCCAACGTCCTGACTTTC

j_call: TRBJ1-1
d_call: .
clone_size: many
v_call: TRBV6-1
cdr3_aa: CASSEAQGRVNTEAFF
cdr3_nt: TGTGCCAGCAGTGAAGCGCAGGGCAGGGTGAACACTGAAGCTTTCTTT

j_call: TRBJ1-1
d_call: .
clone_size: .
v_call: TRBV9
cdr3_aa: CATTWGGRGDATDTEAFF
cdr3_nt: TGTGCCACCACCTGGGGGGGGAGAGGGGACGCCACGGACACTGAAGCTTTCTTT

j_call: TRBJ2-3
d_call: .
clone_size: .
v_call: TRBV19
cdr3_aa: CASSPARGADTQYF
cdr3_nt: TGTGCCAGTAGTCCAGCGAGGGGCGCAGATACGCAGTATTTT

j_call: TRBJ2-1
d_call: TRBD2
clone_size: .
v_call: TRBV11-2
cdr3_aa: CASSLGLAGVKQFF
cdr3_nt: TGTGCCAGCAGCTTAGGACTAGCGGGAGTCAAGCAGTTCTTC

j_call: TRBJ2-5
d_call: TRBD2
clone_size: .
v_call: TRBV19
cdr3_aa: CASSLRLAGDQETQYF
cdr3_nt: TGTGCCAGTAGTCTACGACTAGCGGGGGACCAAGAGACCCAGTACTTC

j_call: TRBJ1-4
d_call: TRBD1
clone_size: .
v_call: TRBV7-9
cdr3_aa: CASSFYALYRGDEKLFF
cdr3_nt: TGTGCCAGCAGCTTTTACGCGTTATACAGGGGGGATGAAAAACTGTTTTTT

j_call: TRBJ2-1
d_call: .
clone_size: .
v_call: TRBV4-1
cdr3_aa: CASSQDGASSYNEQFF
cdr3_nt: TGCGCCAGCAGCCAAGATGGGGCTAGCTCCTACAATGAGCAGTTCTTC

j_call: TRBJ2-2
d_call: TRBD2
clone_size: .
v_call: TRBV27
cdr3_aa: CASSPRWSSGKGMTGELFF
cdr3_nt: TGTGCCAGCAGCCCTCGTTGGTCTAGCGGGAAGGGGATGACCGGGGAGCTGTTTTTT

j_call: TRBJ1-1
d_call: .
clone_size: few
v_call: TRBV6-5
cdr3_aa: CASATSGGQAFF
cdr3_nt: TGTGCCAGCGCCACCTCGGGCGGCCAAGCTTTCTTT

j_call: TRBJ2-7
d_call: TRBD1
clone_size: .
v_call: TRBV4-2
cdr3_aa: CASSQDRGGAYEQYF
cdr3_nt: TGTGCCAGCAGCCAAGATCGAGGGGGCGCCTACGAGCAGTACTTC

j_call: TRBJ1-2
d_call: .
clone_size: .
v_call: TRBV7-2
cdr3_aa: CASSSYITNYGYTF
cdr3_nt: TGTGCCAGCAGCTCCTACATTACTAACTATGGCTACACCTTC

j_call: TRBJ2-7
d_call: .
clone_size: .
v_call: TRBV29-1
cdr3_aa: CSVEDRFSSYEQYF
cdr3_nt: TGCAGCGTTGAAGATCGATTCAGTTCCTACGAGCAGTACTTC

j_call: TRBJ1-2
d_call: .
clone_size: .
v_call: TRBV2
cdr3_aa: CASREGLNGGYTF
cdr3_nt: TGTGCCAGCAGGGAGGGCCTGAATGGGGGCTACACCTTC

j_call: TRBJ2-1
d_call: TRBD2
clone_size: .
v_call: TRBV9
cdr3_aa: CASSLGLAGVISYNEQFF
cdr3_nt: TGTGCCAGCAGCCTGGGACTAGCGGGAGTAATCTCCTACAATGAGCAGTTCTTC

j_call: TRBJ2-5
d_call: TRBD2
clone_size: .
v_call: TRBV4-2
cdr3_aa: CASSHTSGREETQYF
cdr3_nt: TGTGCCAGCAGCCACACTAGCGGGAGGGAGGAGACCCAGTACTTC

j_call: TRBJ1-5
d_call: .
clone_size: once
v_call: TRBV27
cdr3_aa: CASSSRWGAGDQPQHF
cdr3_nt: TGTGCCAGCAGTTCCCGCTGGGGGGCAGGGGATCAGCCCCAGCATTTT

j_call: TRBJ2-1
d_call: .
clone_size: .
v_call: TRBV5-4
cdr3_aa: CASRNRIDNEQFF
cdr3_nt: TGTGCCAGCCGAAATCGGATTGACAATGAGCAGTTCTTC

j_call: TRBJ2-3
d_call: TRBD2
clone_size: .
v_call: TRBV19
cdr3_aa: CASSIGLWGLAGVPSTDTQYF
cdr3_nt: TGTGCCAGTAGTATTGGTCTATGGGGACTAGCGGGAGTGCCAAGCACAGATACGCAGTATTTT

j_call: TRBJ2-5
d_call: TRBD2
clone_size: .
v_call: TRBV7-2
cdr3_aa: CASSLVAGPYETQYF
cdr3_nt: TGTGCCAGCAGCTTAGTAGCGGGGCCCTATGAGACCCAGTACTTC

j_call: TRBJ1-1
d_call: .
clone_size: few
v_call: TRBV7-2
cdr3_aa: CASSPRTEAFF
cdr3_nt: TGTGCCAGCAGCCCCCGGACTGAAGCTTTCTTT

j_call: TRBJ2-3
d_call: TRBD2
clone_size: few
v_call: TRBV7-3
cdr3_aa: CASSPGGGYTDTQYF
cdr3_nt: TGTGCCAGCAGCCCAGGCGGGGGGTACACAGATACGCAGTATTTT

j_call: TRBJ2-5
d_call: .
clone_size: .
v_call: TRBV19
cdr3_aa: CASSTLPGETQYF
cdr3_nt: TGTGCCAGTAGTACTCTTCCGGGTGAGACCCAGTACTTC

j_call: TRBJ2-5
d_call: TRBD2
clone_size: few
v_call: TRBV6-5
cdr3_aa: CGGLAGTETQYF
cdr3_nt: TGTGGAGGACTAGCGGGAACAGAGACCCAGTACTTC

j_call: TRBJ2-7
d_call: .
clone_size: .
v_call: TRBV7-9
cdr3_aa: CASSLTAGRYEQYF
cdr3_nt: TGTGCCAGCAGCTTAACTGCGGGGAGGTACGAGCAGTACTTC

j_call: TRBJ2-7
d_call: TRBD1
clone_size: .
v_call: TRBV28
cdr3_aa: CASSPHRGKDYEQYF
cdr3_nt: TGTGCCAGCAGTCCCCACAGGGGAAAGGACTACGAGCAGTACTTC

j_call: TRBJ2-7
d_call: TRBD1
clone_size: once
v_call: TRBV7-8
cdr3_aa: CASSYTGVPYEQYF
cdr3_nt: TGTGCCAGCAGCTACACAGGGGTTCCCTACGAGCAGTACTTC

j_call: TRBJ2-5
d_call: .
clone_size: .
v_call: TRBV5-6
cdr3_aa: CASSFGSLKRETQYF
cdr3_nt: TGTGCCAGCAGCTTTGGTTCACTCAAACGAGAGACCCAGTACTTC